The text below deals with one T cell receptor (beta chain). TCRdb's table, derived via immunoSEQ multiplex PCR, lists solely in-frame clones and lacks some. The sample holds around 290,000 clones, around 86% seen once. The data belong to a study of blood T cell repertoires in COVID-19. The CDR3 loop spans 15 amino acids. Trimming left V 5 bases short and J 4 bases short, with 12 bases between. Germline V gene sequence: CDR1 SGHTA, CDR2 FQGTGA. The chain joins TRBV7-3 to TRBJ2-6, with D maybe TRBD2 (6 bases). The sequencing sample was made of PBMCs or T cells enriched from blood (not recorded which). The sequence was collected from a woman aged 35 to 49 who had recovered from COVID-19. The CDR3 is CASSKEGNGANVLTF. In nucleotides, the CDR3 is TGTGCCAGCAGCAAGGAGGGGAACGGGGCCAACGTCCTGACTTTC.